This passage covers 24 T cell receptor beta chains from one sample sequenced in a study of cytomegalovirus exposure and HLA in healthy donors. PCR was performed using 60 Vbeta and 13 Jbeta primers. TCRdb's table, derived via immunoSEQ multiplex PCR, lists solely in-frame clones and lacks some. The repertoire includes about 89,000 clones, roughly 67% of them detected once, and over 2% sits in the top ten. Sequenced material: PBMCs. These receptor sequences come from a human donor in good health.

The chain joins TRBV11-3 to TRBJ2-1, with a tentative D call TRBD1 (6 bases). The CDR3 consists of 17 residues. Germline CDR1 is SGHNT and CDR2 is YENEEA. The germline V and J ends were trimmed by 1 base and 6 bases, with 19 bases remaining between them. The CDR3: CASSLVVQGTRINEQFF. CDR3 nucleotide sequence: TGTGCCAGCAGCTTAGTGGTGCAGGGGACAAGGATCAATGAGCAGTTCTTC.

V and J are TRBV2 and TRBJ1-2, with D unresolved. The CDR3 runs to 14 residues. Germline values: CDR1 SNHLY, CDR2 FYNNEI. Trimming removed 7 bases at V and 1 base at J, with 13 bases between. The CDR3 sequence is CASTAVPDNYGYTF. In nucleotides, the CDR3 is TGTGCCAGCACGGCGGTCCCGGATAACTATGGCTACACCTTC. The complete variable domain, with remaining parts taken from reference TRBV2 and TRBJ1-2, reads EPEVTQTPSHQVTQMGQEVILRCVPISNHLYFYWYRQILGQKVEFLVSFYNNEISEKSEIFDDQFSVERPDGSNFTLKIRSTKLEDSAMYFCASTAVPDNYGYTFGSGTRLTVV.

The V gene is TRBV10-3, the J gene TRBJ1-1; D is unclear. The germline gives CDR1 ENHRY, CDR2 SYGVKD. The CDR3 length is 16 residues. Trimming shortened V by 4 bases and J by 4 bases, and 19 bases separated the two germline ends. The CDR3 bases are TGTGCCATCAGTGCACCCGCCCTGCGGGGAGTCACTGAAGCTTTCTTT. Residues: CAISAPALRGVTEAFF.

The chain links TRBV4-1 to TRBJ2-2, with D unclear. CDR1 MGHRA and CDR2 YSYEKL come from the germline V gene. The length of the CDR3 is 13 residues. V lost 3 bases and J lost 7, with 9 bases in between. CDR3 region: CASSHPTGGELFF. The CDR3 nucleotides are TGCGCCAGCAGCCACCCTACCGGCGGGGAGCTGTTTTTT.

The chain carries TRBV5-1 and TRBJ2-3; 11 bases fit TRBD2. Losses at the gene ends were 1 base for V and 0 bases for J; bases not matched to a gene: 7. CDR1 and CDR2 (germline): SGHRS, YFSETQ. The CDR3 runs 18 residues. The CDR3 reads CASSLSLAGGTSTDTQYF. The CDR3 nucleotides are TGCGCCAGCAGCTTGTCGCTAGCGGGGGGCACCAGCACAGATACGCAGTATTTT.

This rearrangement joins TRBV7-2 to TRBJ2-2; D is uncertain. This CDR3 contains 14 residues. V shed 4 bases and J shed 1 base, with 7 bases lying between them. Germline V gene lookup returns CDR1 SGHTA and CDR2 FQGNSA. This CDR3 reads CASSSGWNTGELFF. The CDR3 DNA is TGTGCCAGCAGCTCGGGTTGGAACACCGGGGAGCTGTTTTTT. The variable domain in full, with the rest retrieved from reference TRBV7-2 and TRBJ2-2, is GAGVSQSPSNKVTEKGKDVELRCDPISGHTALYWYRQSLGQGLEFLIYFQGNSAPDKSGLPSDRFSAERTGGSVSTLTIQRTQQEDSAVYLCASSSGWNTGELFFGEGSRLTVL.

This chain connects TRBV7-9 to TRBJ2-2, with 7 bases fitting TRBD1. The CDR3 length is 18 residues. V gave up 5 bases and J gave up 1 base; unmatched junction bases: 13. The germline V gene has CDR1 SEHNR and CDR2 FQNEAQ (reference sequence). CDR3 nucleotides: TGTGCCAGCAGCCAACTTGGACAGGCGGTATGGAACACCGGGGAGCTGTTTTTT. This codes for CASSQLGQAVWNTGELFF.

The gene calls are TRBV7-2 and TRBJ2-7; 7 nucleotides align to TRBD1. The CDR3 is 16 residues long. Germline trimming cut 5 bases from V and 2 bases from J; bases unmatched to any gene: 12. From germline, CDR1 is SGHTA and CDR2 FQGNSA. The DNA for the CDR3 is TGTGCCAGCAGCCCCCAGTCGGCCGGGACAGCCTACGAGCAGTACTTC. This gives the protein CASSPQSAGTAYEQYF.

The CDR3 DNA is TGTGCCAGCAGGCGATTAGGGGAGGGTAACTATGGCTACACCTTC. Amino acid sequence: CASRRLGEGNYGYTF. The chain is built from TRBV2 and TRBJ1-2; weak D call: TRBD1 (5 bases). Between the trimmed V and J ends, which lost 6 bases and 1 base, there was a span of 15 bases. The CDR3 is 15 residues long. Germline V CDR1 and CDR2: SNHLY, FYNNEI.

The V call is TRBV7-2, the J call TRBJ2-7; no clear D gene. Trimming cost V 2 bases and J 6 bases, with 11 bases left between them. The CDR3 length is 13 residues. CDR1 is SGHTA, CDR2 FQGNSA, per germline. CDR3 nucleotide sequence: TGTGCCAGCAGCTTAACGGGTAATGGCGAGCAGTACTTC. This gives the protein CASSLTGNGEQYF.

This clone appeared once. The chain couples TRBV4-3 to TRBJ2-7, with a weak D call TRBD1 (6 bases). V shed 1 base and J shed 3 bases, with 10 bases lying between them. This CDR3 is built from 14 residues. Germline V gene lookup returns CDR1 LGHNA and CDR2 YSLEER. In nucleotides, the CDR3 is TGCGCCAGCAGCCAAGCGCCAGGGGACTACGAGCAGTACTTC. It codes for CASSQAPGDYEQYF.

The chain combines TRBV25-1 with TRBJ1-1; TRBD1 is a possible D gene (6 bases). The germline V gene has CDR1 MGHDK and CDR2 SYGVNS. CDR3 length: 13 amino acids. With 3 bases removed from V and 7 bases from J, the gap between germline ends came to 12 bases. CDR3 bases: TGTGCCAGCAGTGATCGGCAGGGGTATGAAGCTTTCTTT. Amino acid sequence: CASSDRQGYEAFF.

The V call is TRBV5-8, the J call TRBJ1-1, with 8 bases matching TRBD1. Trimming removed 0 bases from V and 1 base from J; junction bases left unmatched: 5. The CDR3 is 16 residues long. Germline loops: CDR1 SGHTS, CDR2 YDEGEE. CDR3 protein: CASSLGIGTGNTEAFF. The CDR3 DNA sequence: TGTGCCAGCAGCTTGGGTATTGGGACAGGGAACACTGAAGCTTTCTTT.

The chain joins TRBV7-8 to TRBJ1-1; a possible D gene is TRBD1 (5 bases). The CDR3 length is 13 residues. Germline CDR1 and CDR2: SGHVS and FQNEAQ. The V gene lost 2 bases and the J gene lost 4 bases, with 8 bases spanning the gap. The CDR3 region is CASSLRRGTEAFF. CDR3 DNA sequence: TGTGCCAGCAGCTTAAGAAGGGGCACTGAAGCTTTCTTT.

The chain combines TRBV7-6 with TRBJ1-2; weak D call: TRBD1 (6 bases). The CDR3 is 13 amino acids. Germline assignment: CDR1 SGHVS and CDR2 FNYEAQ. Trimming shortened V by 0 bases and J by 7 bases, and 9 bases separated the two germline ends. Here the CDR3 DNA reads TGTGCCAGCAGCTTAGCCAGGGGCTCTGGCTACACCTTC. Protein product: CASSLARGSGYTF.

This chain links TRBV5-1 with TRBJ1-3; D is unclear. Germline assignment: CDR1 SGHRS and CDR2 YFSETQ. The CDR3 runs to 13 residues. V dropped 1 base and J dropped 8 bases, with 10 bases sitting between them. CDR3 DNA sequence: TGCGCCAGCAGCTTGCGCAGGCAGGACACCATATATTTT. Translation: CASSLRRQDTIYF.

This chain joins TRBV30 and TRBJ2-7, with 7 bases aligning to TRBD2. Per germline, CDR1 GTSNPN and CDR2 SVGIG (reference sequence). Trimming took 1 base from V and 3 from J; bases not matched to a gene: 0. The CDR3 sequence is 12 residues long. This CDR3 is CAWSAGGYEQYF. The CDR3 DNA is TGTGCCTGGAGTGCGGGAGGCTACGAGCAGTACTTC.

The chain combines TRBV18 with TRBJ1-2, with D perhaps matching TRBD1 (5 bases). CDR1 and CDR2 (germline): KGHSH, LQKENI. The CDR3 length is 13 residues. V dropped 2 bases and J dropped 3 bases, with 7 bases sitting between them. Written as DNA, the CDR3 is TGTGCCAGCTCACCAGACAGCCACTATGGCTACACCTTC. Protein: CASSPDSHYGYTF. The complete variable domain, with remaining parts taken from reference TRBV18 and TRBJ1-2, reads NAGVMQNPRHLVRRRGQEARLRCSPMKGHSHVYWYRQLPEEGLKFMVYLQKENIIDESGMPKERFSAEFPKEGPSILRIQQVVRGDSAAYFCASSPDSHYGYTFGSGTRLTVV.

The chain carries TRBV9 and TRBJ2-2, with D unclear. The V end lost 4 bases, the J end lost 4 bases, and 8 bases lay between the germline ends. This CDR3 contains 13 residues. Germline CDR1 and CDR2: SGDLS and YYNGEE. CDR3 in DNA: TGTGCCAGCAGCCCCCAGGTCACCGGGGAGCTGTTTTTT. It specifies CASSPQVTGELFF. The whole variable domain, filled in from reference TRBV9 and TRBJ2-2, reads DSGVTQTPKHLITATGQRVTLRCSPRSGDLSVYWYQQSLDQGLQFLIQYYNGEERAKGNILERFSAQQFPDLHSELNLSSLELGDSALYFCASSPQVTGELFFGEGSRLTVL.

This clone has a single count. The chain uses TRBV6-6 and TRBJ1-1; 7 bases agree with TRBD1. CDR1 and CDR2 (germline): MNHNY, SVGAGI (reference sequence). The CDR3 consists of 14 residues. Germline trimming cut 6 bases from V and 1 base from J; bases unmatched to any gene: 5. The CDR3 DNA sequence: TGTGCCAGCAGAGGGGGACAGCCGAACACTGAAGCTTTCTTT. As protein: CASRGGQPNTEAFF.

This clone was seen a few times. The CDR3 DNA reads TGTGCCATAAGTCGACAGGGGTGGGCTGAAGCTTTCTTT. Amino acids: CAISRQGWAEAFF. The chain has TRBV10-3 and TRBJ1-1, with TRBD1 matching 8 bases. This CDR3 contains 13 residues. J gave up 6 bases and V 9 bases, and 9 bases lay outside the gene matches. Germline values: CDR1 ENHRY, CDR2 SYGVKD.

CDR3 sequence (DNA): TGTGCCAGCTCACCACCGGGGGCAGCCGTGGCGAGAGAGCAGTTCTTC. This codes for CASSPPGAAVAREQFF. This chain connects TRBV18 to TRBJ2-1; D possibly corresponds to TRBD1 (6 bases). CDR1 is KGHSH and CDR2 is LQKENI in the germline V gene. V was cut by 0 bases and J by 10 bases, with 19 bases left in between. The CDR3 sequence is 16 residues long.

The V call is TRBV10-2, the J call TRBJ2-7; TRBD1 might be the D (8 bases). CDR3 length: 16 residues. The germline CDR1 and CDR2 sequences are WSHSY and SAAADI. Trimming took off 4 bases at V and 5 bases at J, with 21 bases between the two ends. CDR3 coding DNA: TGCGCCAGCAGTGCCCTGGGGCGGACAGGGAGGGACGAGCAGTACTTC. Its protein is CASSALGRTGRDEQYF.

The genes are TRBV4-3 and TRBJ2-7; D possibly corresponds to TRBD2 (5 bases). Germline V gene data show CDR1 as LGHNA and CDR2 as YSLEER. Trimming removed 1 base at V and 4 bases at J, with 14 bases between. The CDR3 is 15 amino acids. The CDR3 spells CASSQGTPLQYEQYF. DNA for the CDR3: TGCGCCAGCAGCCAAGGGACTCCCCTTCAATACGAGCAGTACTTC.